Listed below are T cell receptor beta chains from one sample, sequenced in a study of regulatory T cells in long-lasting Graves disease. One entry per CDR3 protein, called by TCRdb with MiXCR from the multiplex PCR reads. This table holds about 400,000 distinct CDR3 sequences, around 15% found once. These same data were also listed under a study on T cells in Graves' hyperthyroidism and ophthalmopathy.

The source was peripheral blood mononuclear cells (PBMCs), collected at new diagnosis, from a patient treated with antithyroid drugs. The receptors originated from a woman younger than 35 with Graves disease. Both conserved end residues are part of each CDR3. A D gene is named only where the DNA matches it firmly. Clone size is given for some rows only: seen once, a few or many times, or a class if the clone is expanded.

cdr3_aa cdr3_nt clone_size j_call v_call d_call
CASSFPSSGNTQYF TGTGCCAGCAGCTTCCCATCCTCTGGAAATACGCAGTATTTT many TRBJ2-3 TRBV7-2 -
CASSSTVSGGHDEQYF TGTGCCAGCAGCTCCACCGTTAGCGGGGGACACGACGAGCAGTACTTC many TRBJ2-7 TRBV13 TRBD2
CATSSRGRRNTEAFF TGTGCCACCAGCAGCCGGGGACGCAGGAACACTGAAGCTTTCTTT - TRBJ1-1 TRBV15 -
CASSYRRNPTYEQYF TGTGCCAGCAGCTACCGCAGGAACCCTACCTACGAGCAGTACTTC many TRBJ2-7 TRBV5-1 -
CSASQLAGANTDTQYF TGCAGTGCTTCACAACTAGCGGGGGCCAACACAGATACGCAGTATTTT many TRBJ2-3 TRBV20-1 TRBD2
CSGGGSNEQYF TGCAGTGGCGGGGGGAGCAACGAGCAGTACTTC many TRBJ2-7 TRBV20-1 TRBD2
CSVELGTGSTDTQYF TGCAGCGTTGAACTCGGGACAGGCTCCACAGATACGCAGTATTTT few TRBJ2-3 TRBV29-1 TRBD1
CASVGGGGYTF TGTGCCAGCGTTGGAGGGGGAGGCTACACCTTC - TRBJ1-2 TRBV6-1 -
CASSELVTPNYGYTF TGTGCCAGCAGTGAGTTGGTGACACCTAACTATGGCTACACCTTC many TRBJ1-2 TRBV6-1 -
CAWSPPREQGAEQYF TGTGCCTGGAGTCCTCCCCGGGAACAGGGGGCCGAGCAGTACTTC many TRBJ2-7 TRBV30 TRBD1
CASGASYNPWF TGTGCCAGCGGGGCTAGTTACAACCCGTGGTTC - TRBJ2-5 TRBV7-2 -
CASSYARPRTGGNSPLHF TGTGCCAGCAGTTACGCCCGACCTAGGACAGGGGGTAATTCACCCCTCCACTTT many TRBJ1-6 TRBV6-5 TRBD1
CAISESGRENEQFF TGTGCCATCAGTGAGTCGGGACGGGAAAATGAGCAGTTCTTC many TRBJ2-1 TRBV10-3 -
CSARDNTGELFF TGCAGTGCTAGGGACAACACCGGGGAGCTGTTTTTT many TRBJ2-2 TRBV20-1 -
CSAGGPFGELFF TGCAGTGCTGGGGGCCCCTTTGGGGAGCTGTTTTTT - TRBJ2-2 TRBV20-1 -
CASGPSQGRGGDGYTF TGTGCCAGCGGACCCTCACAGGGACGGGGGGGAGATGGCTACACCTTC - TRBJ1-2 TRBV28 -
CASTGLAGGGNTGELFF TGTGCCAGCACCGGACTAGCGGGGGGTGGGAACACCGGGGAGCTGTTTTTT many TRBJ2-2 TRBV6-1 TRBD2
CASSPAGNTEAFF TGTGCCAGCAGCCCCGCGGGGAACACTGAAGCTTTCTTT many TRBJ1-1 TRBV11-2 -
CASSLASLAESYEQYF TGTGCCAGCAGCTTAGCGTCCCTAGCGGAGTCCTACGAGCAGTACTTC few TRBJ2-7 TRBV7-2 TRBD2
CASRYMTANTGELFF TGTGCCAGCCGGTACATGACAGCAAACACCGGGGAGCTGTTTTTT many TRBJ2-2 TRBV2 -
CSVVLGAQYEQYF TGCAGCGTTGTACTGGGGGCTCAGTACGAGCAGTACTTC many TRBJ2-7 TRBV29-1 -
CASGSWRRGQETQYF TGTGCCAGCGGGTCGTGGAGGAGGGGCCAAGAGACCCAGTACTTC many TRBJ2-5 TRBV7-9 -
CAWGQGYQPQHF TGTGCCTGGGGACAGGGTTATCAGCCCCAGCATTTT many TRBJ1-5 TRBV30 TRBD1
CASSLTAGSEQYF TGTGCCAGCAGCCTAACCGCGGGATCCGAGCAGTACTTC many TRBJ2-7 TRBV7-9 -
CASSTVPDTQYF TGTGCCAGCTCAACTGTGCCAGATACGCAGTATTTT many TRBJ2-3 TRBV18 -
CASTKGQADTF TGTGCCAGCACCAAGGGACAGGCTGACACCTTC - TRBJ1-2 TRBV7-9 TRBD1
CASSTTSGSTDTQYF TGTGCCAGCAGTACGACTAGCGGGAGCACAGATACGCAGTATTTT many TRBJ2-3 TRBV19 TRBD2
CASSATGTGVPHEQYF TGCGCCAGCAGCGCTACCGGGACAGGGGTTCCCCACGAGCAGTACTTC many TRBJ2-7 TRBV5-1 TRBD1
CASSEVGWGEAFF TGCGCCAGCAGTGAGGTCGGCTGGGGTGAAGCTTTCTTT - TRBJ1-1 TRBV10-1 -
CASGALPSYEQYF TGTGCCAGCGGCGCGCTGCCCTCCTACGAGCAGTACTTC many TRBJ2-7 TRBV2 -
CASSLGNRQGETQYF TGTGCCAGCAGCTTAGGGAACAGGCAGGGAGAGACCCAGTACTTC few TRBJ2-5 TRBV7-9 -
CASSYFQGVHNEQFF TGTGCCAGCAGTTATTTCCAGGGGGTGCACAATGAGCAGTTCTTC - TRBJ2-1 TRBV6-5 TRBD1
CASSVSGTVTDTQYF TGTGCCAGCAGCGTGAGCGGGACGGTCACAGATACGCAGTATTTT many TRBJ2-3 TRBV9 TRBD2
CASSYGRDTEAFF TGTGCCAGCAGCTATGGACGGGACACTGAAGCTTTCTTT many TRBJ1-1 TRBV28 -
CASSQGQGFGEETQYF TGCGCCAGCAGCCAAGGACAGGGGTTCGGGGAAGAGACCCAGTACTTC few TRBJ2-5 TRBV4-1 TRBD1
CASSLLSGGALTGELFF TGTGCCAGCAGCTTATTGAGCGGGGGGGCCTTAACCGGGGAGCTGTTTTTT - TRBJ2-2 TRBV5-4 TRBD2